These 29 T cell receptor beta chains came from one sample sequenced in a study of cytomegalovirus exposure and HLA in healthy donors. In the PCR, 60 Vbeta and 13 Jbeta primers were used. The protocol was immunoSEQ multiplex PCR, while the TCRdb copy is restricted to in-frame clones and leaves out a portion. The sample lists 170,000 or so clones, roughly 87% occurring once. Sequencing input: PBMCs. These receptor sequences come from a man aged 45 to 65 in good health and CMV-seronegative.

The chain is built from TRBV6-1 and TRBJ1-5; 8 bases map to TRBD1. The CDR3 is 16 residues long. CDR1 and CDR2 from the germline V gene are MNHNS and SASEGT. Trimming took 4 bases from V and 1 from J; bases not matched to a gene: 6. In DNA form, the CDR3 reads TGTGCCAGCAGTGGGACCCAGGGGGCCAGCAATCAGCCCCAGCATTTT. Amino acid sequence: CASSGTQGASNQPQHF.

The CDR3 region is CASSGQGWETQYF. DNA for the CDR3: TGTGCCAGCAGCGGACAGGGTTGGGAGACCCAGTACTTC. The rearrangement joins TRBV6-1 to TRBJ2-5; TRBD1 matches at 8 bases. With 6 bases clipped from V and 5 bases from J, the junction kept 5 bases outside the gene matches. The CDR3 is 13 residues long. Germline V lookup: CDR1 MNHNS, CDR2 SASEGT.

This chain connects TRBV4-3 to TRBJ1-1, with 9 positions matching TRBD1. V shed 0 bases, J shed 4 bases, and the junction held 9 bases outside the gene matches. Germline lookup yields CDR1 LGHNA and CDR2 YSLEER. There are 17 residues in the CDR3. This chain's CDR3 is CASSQDPGQGRGTEAFF. CDR3 in DNA: TGCGCCAGCAGCCAAGACCCGGGACAGGGTCGGGGCACTGAAGCTTTCTTT.

This clone appeared a single time. The chain couples TRBV6-6 to TRBJ2-7; 9 nucleotides match TRBD1. V lost 5 bases, J lost 5 bases, and 1 base stayed unmatched. Germline CDR1 reads MNHNY; CDR2 reads SVGAGI (reference sequence). This CDR3 has 12 amino acids. This chain's CDR3 is CASSRQGDEQYF. CDR3 DNA: TGTGCCAGCAGTAGACAGGGGGACGAGCAGTACTTC.

There are a few counts of this clone. The rearrangement uses TRBV5-1 and TRBJ1-1, with TRBD1 identical over 7 bases. The CDR3 covers 15 residues. Germline V lookup: CDR1 SGHRS, CDR2 YFSETQ. V dropped 0 bases and J dropped 4; count of bases not matched to a gene: 6. The CDR3 DNA sequence: TGCGCCAGCAGCTTGGTCGGGCAGGGGGGCACTGAAGCTTTCTTT. Its protein is CASSLVGQGGTEAFF.

The V call is TRBV7-9, the J call TRBJ2-1; 8 bases fit TRBD2. This CDR3 spans 16 amino acids. Germline CDR1 and CDR2: SEHNR and FQNEAQ (reference sequence). J gave up 8 bases and V 1 base, and 10 bases lay outside the gene matches. The CDR3 protein is CASSLGPGGPVDEQFF. The CDR3 DNA reads as TGTGCCAGCAGCTTAGGTCCGGGAGGGCCGGTCGATGAGCAGTTCTTC. Filled out from reference TRBV7-9 and TRBJ2-1, the complete variable domain reads DTGVSQNPRHKITKRGQNVTFRCDPISEHNRLYWYRQTLGQGPEFLTYFQNEAQLEKSRLLSDRFSAERPKGSFSTLEIQRTEQGDSAMYLCASSLGPGGPVDEQFFGPGTRLTVL.

On this clone: One end of the junction is discordant with germline, which a read error may explain. V is TRBV28 and J is TRBJ1-2, with TRBD1 as a possible D gene (6 bases). The CDR3 has 14 amino acids. CDR1 and CDR2 (germline): MDHEN, SYDVKM. The chain's CDR3 is CASSPPQGPPGYPF. DNA for the CDR3: TGTGCCAGCAGTCCTCCCCAGGGGCCCCCCGGCTACCCCTTC.

This clone has only a few counts. The chain joins TRBV6-4 to TRBJ2-1, with D unclear. With 3 bases removed from V and 0 bases from J, the gap between germline ends came to 9 bases. The V gene's germline CDR1 is MRHNA and CDR2 SNTAGT. The CDR3 has 15 amino acids. The DNA for the CDR3 is TGTGCCAGCAGTGATGGAGAGAGCTCCTACAATGAGCAGTTCTTC. Amino acids: CASSDGESSYNEQFF.

This clone was counted between two and nine times. This chain joins TRBV6-5 and TRBJ1-1, with TRBD1 matching 7 bases. This CDR3 contains 16 residues. The V gene end was trimmed by 0 bases and the J gene end by 8 bases; junction bases not matched to a gene: 12. Germline values: CDR1 MNHEY, CDR2 SVGAGI. The CDR3 spells CASSYSPDRPGGEAFF. The DNA for the CDR3 is TGTGCCAGCAGTTACTCCCCGGACAGGCCCGGGGGAGAAGCTTTCTTT.

The rearrangement links TRBV5-1 to TRBJ1-4; D remains ambiguous. The CDR3 sequence is 15 residues long. CDR1 and CDR2 from the germline V gene are SGHRS and YFSETQ. Trimming stripped 5 bases from V and 6 bases from J, with 17 bases between. The CDR3 nucleotides read TGCGCCAGCAGTGCTACAGCATCTGGGTATGAAAAACTGTTTTTT. Amino acid sequence: CASSATASGYEKLFF.

This chain links TRBV9 with TRBJ1-2; D unclear. This CDR3 is built from 13 residues. Trimming left V 4 bases short and J 7 bases short, with 14 bases between. Germline values: CDR1 SGDLS, CDR2 YYNGEE. The CDR3 spells CASSKPPGIGYTF. CDR3 sequence (DNA): TGTGCCAGCAGCAAGCCGCCGGGGATTGGCTACACCTTC.

The rearrangement uses TRBV6-1 and TRBJ2-2, with a tentative D call TRBD2 (5 bases). V gave up 7 bases and J gave up 6 bases, with 12 bases separating them. The CDR3 length is 13 residues. Germline V lookup: CDR1 MNHNS, CDR2 SASEGT. CDR3 DNA: TGTGCCAGCATCGAGGAGGTGGCCGGGGAGCTGTTTTTT. Amino acids: CASIEEVAGELFF.

This clone was recorded once. This chain uses TRBV19 with TRBJ1-1; TRBD1 agrees at 8 bases. CDR3 length: 17 residues. V trimming: 4 bases; J trimming: 0 bases; junction bases outside the gene matches: 10. Germline V gene lookup returns CDR1 LNHDA and CDR2 SQIVND (reference sequence). The CDR3 loop is CASSTTGGDGLNTEAFF. CDR3 in DNA: TGTGCCAGTAGTACTACAGGGGGGGACGGTTTGAACACTGAAGCTTTCTTT.

The sample holds one count of this clone. This sequence joins TRBV28 and TRBJ2-1; 11 bases fit TRBD2. Germline V gene data show CDR1 as MDHEN and CDR2 as SYDVKM. J was trimmed by 7 bases and V by 9 bases; bases with no gene match: 5. This CDR3 is 13 amino acids long. This CDR3 is CASWLAGGNEQFF. The CDR3 nucleotides are TGTGCCAGTTGGCTAGCGGGAGGTAATGAGCAGTTCTTC.

There are a few counts of this clone. The chain has TRBV4-1 and TRBJ2-7; 8 bases are a match to TRBD1. The CDR3 length is 16 residues. Germline-derived CDR1 and CDR2 are MGHRA and YSYEKL. The V segment lost 1 base and the J segment 4 bases; nucleotides outside the gene matches: 9. In DNA, the CDR3 is TGCGCCAGCAGCCAAGGGCCGGGACAGGCCGTTTACGAGCAGTACTTC. Translating it yields CASSQGPGQAVYEQYF.

The chain joins TRBV5-1 to TRBJ2-3, with 8 bases aligning to TRBD1. Germline V lookup: CDR1 SGHRS, CDR2 YFSETQ. The trim removed 0 bases at V and 5 bases at J, leaving 11 bases unmatched. The CDR3 is 17 residues long. The CDR3 reads CASSLAGQVIYRDTQYF. The CDR3 DNA follows: TGCGCCAGCAGCTTGGCGGGACAGGTCATTTATCGAGATACGCAGTATTTT.

The rearrangement joins TRBV4-3 to TRBJ2-7, with TRBD2 identical over 8 bases. This CDR3 has 16 residues. Germline V gene sequence: CDR1 LGHNA, CDR2 YSLEER. V was pared by 1 base and J by 5 bases, with 10 bases of the junction left unmatched. The CDR3 bases are TGCGCCAGCAGCCAAGGTTTACGGGGGGGCCAAAACGAGCAGTACTTC. Its translation: CASSQGLRGGQNEQYF.

The chain uses TRBV7-3 and TRBJ2-3, with a weak D call TRBD2 (6 bases). Trimming took 1 base from V and 2 from J, leaving 13 bases between them. The germline CDR1 and CDR2 sequences are SGHTA and FQGTGA. The CDR3 has 16 residues. The CDR3 bases are TGTGCCAGCAGCTTAAGGGTCGGGGGAAACACAGATACGCAGTATTTT. Translation gives CASSLRVGGNTDTQYF.

The CDR3 nucleotides are TGTGCCAGCTTCCGAGGGGGTTACGAGCAGTACTTC. Protein sequence: CASFRGGYEQYF. V and J are TRBV28 and TRBJ2-7, with D maybe TRBD1 (6 bases). Germline CDR1 MDHEN, CDR2 SYDVKM. The CDR3 contains 12 residues. Deletions cut 8 bases from V and 4 bases from J, with 12 bases between.

The J gene is TRBJ2-7, the V gene TRBV7-2, with D possibly TRBD1 on 5 matching bases. This CDR3 is 12 amino acids long. Deletions cut 5 bases from V and 4 bases from J, with 9 bases between. From germline, CDR1 is SGHTA and CDR2 FQGNSA. CDR3 protein: CASSAPGYEQYF. As DNA, the CDR3 is TGTGCCAGCAGCGCCCCAGGGTACGAGCAGTACTTC.

This clone appeared once. The chain has TRBV5-4 and TRBJ1-1; 7 positions agree with TRBD1. The CDR3 has 13 amino acids. In germline, CDR1 is SGHNT, CDR2 YYREEE (reference sequence). The J segment lost 3 bases and the V segment lost 2 bases, leaving 1 base of the junction unmatched. The CDR3 sequence: CASSFGTDTEAFF. CDR3 DNA: TGTGCCAGCAGCTTTGGGACAGACACTGAAGCTTTCTTT.

This chain connects TRBV9 to TRBJ2-2; D gene unclear. V lost 0 bases, J lost 4 bases, and 10 bases lay in between. Germline CDR1 is SGDLS and CDR2 is YYNGEE. The CDR3 sequence is 15 residues long. As DNA, the CDR3 is TGTGCCAGCAGCGTAGCTACCCGAGGCACCGGGGAGCTGTTTTTT. It encodes CASSVATRGTGELFF.

The chain couples TRBV2 to TRBJ2-5; 11 nucleotides line up with TRBD2. This CDR3 has 14 amino acids. Germline CDR1 SNHLY, CDR2 FYNNEI. Unmatched junction bases numbered 6, after V lost 7 bases and J lost 5 bases. CDR3 region: CASTSTSGVETQYF. In DNA, the CDR3 is TGTGCCAGCACCTCGACTAGCGGGGTTGAGACCCAGTACTTC.

The table lists this clone with a count of one. The CDR3 sequence: CASSQVVSSFLKYTRDTQYF. Written as DNA, the CDR3 is TGCGCCAGCAGCCAAGTCGTTAGCAGCTTTCTGAAATATACTCGAGATACGCAGTATTTT. The rearrangement links TRBV4-1 to TRBJ2-3; D unresolved. The CDR3 spans 20 residues. Germline loops: CDR1 MGHRA, CDR2 YSYEKL. Trimming pared 1 base from V and 5 bases from J, leaving 28 bases between.

CDR3 sequence: CASSIFSSGGASETQYF. In DNA form, the CDR3 reads TGCGCCAGCAGCATCTTCTCTAGCGGGGGGGCCTCGGAGACCCAGTACTTC. The genes are TRBV5-1 and TRBJ2-5, with 12 bases matching TRBD2. Trimming took 4 bases from V and 5 from J; bases not matched to a gene: 12. The CDR3 has 17 amino acids. Per germline, CDR1 SGHRS and CDR2 YFSETQ.

On this clone itself: Other DNA sequences within the sample encode an identical CDR3. The chain employs TRBV14 and TRBJ1-2, with unresolved D. CDR3 length equals 13 residues. V lost 0 bases and J lost 8, with 10 bases in between. CDR1 and CDR2 from the germline V gene are SGHDN and FVKESK. For the CDR3, the DNA is TGTGCCAGCAGCCAAGAAACAGCCTTCGGCTACACCTTC. Residues: CASSQETAFGYTF.

This clone was picked up one time. The V and J genes are TRBV11-2 and TRBJ1-3, with D unclear. The CDR3 covers 12 residues. Germline V lookup: CDR1 SGHAT, CDR2 FQNNGV. Trimming took 5 bases from V and 8 from J, leaving 10 bases between them. CDR3 bases: TGTGCCAGCAGCCCGACCCAGGACACCATATATTTT. It translates to CASSPTQDTIYF.

Notes on this clone: One junction end does not reproduce the germline sequence, and a read error may be involved. This rearrangement joins TRBV2 to TRBJ2-7; 8 nucleotides match TRBD1. From germline, CDR1 is SNHLY and CDR2 FYNNEI. The CDR3 sequence is 15 residues long. The CDR3: CASSGADGQGKAPHF. DNA of the CDR3: TGTGCCAGCAGTGGAGCGGACGGACAGGGAAAAGCTCCGCACTTC.

The chain recombines TRBV7-9 with TRBJ2-1; D remains unclear. Between the trimmed V and J ends, which lost 5 bases and 16 bases, there was a span of 15 bases. The germline CDR1 and CDR2 sequences are SEHNR and FQNEAQ (reference sequence). The CDR3 totals 11 residues. As DNA, the CDR3 is TGTGCCAGCAGCGCTAGTACCTTTCGTTTCTTC. Its translation is CASSASTFRFF.